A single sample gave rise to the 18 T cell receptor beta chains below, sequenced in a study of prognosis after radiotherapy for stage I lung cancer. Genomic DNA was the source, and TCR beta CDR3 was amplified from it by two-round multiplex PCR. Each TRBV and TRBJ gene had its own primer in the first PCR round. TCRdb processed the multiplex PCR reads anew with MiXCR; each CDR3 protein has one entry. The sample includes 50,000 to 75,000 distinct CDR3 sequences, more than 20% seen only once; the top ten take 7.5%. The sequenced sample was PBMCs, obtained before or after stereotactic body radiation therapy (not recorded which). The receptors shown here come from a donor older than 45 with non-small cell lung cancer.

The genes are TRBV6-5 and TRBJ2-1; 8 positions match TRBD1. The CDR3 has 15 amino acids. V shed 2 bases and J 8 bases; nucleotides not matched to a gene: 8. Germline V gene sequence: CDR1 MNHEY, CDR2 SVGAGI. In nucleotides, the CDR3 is TGTGCCAGCAGTTACCGGGACAGGTTGTATTATGAGCAGTTCTTC. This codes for CASSYRDRLYYEQFF.

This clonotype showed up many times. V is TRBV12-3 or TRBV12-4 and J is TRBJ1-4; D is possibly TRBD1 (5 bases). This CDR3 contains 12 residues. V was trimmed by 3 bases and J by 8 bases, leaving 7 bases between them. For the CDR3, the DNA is TGTGCCAGCAGTTTTTGGGGGGAAAAACTGTTTTTT. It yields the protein CASSFWGEKLFF.

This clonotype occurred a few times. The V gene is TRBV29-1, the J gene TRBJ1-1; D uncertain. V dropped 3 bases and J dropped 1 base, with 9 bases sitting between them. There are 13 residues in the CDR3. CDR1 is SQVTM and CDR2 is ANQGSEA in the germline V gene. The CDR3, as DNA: TGCAGCGTTGACGTCGCGTCGAACACTGAAGCTTTCTTT. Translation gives CSVDVASNTEAFF.

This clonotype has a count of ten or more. CDR3 nucleotide sequence: TGCGCCAGCAGCCAAGGACCTGGGGAGGGTGGCTACACCTTC. This gives the protein CASSQGPGEGGYTF. This rearrangement joins TRBV5-1 to TRBJ1-2; D not resolved. Trimming removed 4 bases at V and 7 bases at J, with 17 bases between. CDR1 and CDR2 from the germline V gene are SGHRS and YFSETQ. The CDR3 is 14 residues long.

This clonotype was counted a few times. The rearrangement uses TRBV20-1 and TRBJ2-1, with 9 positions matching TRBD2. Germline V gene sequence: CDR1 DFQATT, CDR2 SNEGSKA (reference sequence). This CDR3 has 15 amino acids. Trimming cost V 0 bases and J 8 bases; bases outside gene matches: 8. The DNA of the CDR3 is TGCAGTGCTAGAGATCCGGGCGGGGGGGGGGATGAGCAGTTCTTC. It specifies CSARDPGGGGDEQFF.

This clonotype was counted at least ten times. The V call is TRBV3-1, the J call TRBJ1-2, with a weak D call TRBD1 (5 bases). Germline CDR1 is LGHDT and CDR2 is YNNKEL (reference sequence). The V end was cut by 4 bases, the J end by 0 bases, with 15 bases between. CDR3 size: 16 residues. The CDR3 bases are TGTGCCAGCAGCCCAAGTACAGGACTAGCTAACTATGGCTACACCTTC. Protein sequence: CASSPSTGLANYGYTF.

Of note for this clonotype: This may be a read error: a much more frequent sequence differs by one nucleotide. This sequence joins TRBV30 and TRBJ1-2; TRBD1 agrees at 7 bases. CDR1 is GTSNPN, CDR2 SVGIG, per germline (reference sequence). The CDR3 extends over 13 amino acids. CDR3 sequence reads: CAWSPQTGIGHTF. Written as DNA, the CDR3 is TGTGCCTGGAGTCCCCAGACAGGGATTGGCCACACCTTC. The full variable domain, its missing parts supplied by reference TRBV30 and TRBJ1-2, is SQTIHQWPATLVQPVGSPLSLECTVEGTSNPNLYWYRQAAGRGLQLLFYSVGIGQISSEVPQNLSASRPQDRQFILSSKKLLLSDSGFYLCAWSPQTGIGHTFGSGTRLTVV.

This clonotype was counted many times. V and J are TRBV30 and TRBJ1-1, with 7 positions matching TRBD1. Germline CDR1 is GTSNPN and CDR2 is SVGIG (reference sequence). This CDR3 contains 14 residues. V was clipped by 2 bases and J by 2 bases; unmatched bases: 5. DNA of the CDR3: TGTGCCTGGAGTAGGGACAGAAAAAACACTGAAGCTTTCTTT. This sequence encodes CAWSRDRKNTEAFF.

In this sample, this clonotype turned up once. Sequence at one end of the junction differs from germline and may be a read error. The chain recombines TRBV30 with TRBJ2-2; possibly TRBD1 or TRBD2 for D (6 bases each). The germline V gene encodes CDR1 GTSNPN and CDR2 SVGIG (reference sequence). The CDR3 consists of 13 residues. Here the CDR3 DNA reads TGTGCCTGGAGCGTACAGGGTGCCGGGGGGCTGTTTTTT. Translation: CAWSVQGAGGLFF.

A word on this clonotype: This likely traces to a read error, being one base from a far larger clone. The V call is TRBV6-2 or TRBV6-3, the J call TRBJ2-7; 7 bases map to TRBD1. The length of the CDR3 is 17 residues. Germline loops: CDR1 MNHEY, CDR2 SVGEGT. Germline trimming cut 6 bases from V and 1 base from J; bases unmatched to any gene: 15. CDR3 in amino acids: CASSRRTTGAVSYEQYF. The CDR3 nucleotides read TGTGCCAGCAGCCGAAGAACTACAGGGGCGGTGTCCTACGAGCAGTACTTC.

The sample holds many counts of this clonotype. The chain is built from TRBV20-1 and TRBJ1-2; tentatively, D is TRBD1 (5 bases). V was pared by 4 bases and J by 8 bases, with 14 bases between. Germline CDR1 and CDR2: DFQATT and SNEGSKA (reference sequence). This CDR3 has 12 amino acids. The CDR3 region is CSAKRGSGGYTF. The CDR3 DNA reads TGCAGTGCTAAGAGGGGCTCGGGGGGCTACACCTTC.

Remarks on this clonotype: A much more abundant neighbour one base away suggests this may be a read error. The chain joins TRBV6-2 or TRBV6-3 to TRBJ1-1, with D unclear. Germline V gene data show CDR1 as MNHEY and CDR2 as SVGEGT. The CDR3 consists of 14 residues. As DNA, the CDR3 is TGTGCCAGTAGAAGACAACACTTAAACACTAAAGCTTTCTTT. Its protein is CASRRQHLNTKAFF.

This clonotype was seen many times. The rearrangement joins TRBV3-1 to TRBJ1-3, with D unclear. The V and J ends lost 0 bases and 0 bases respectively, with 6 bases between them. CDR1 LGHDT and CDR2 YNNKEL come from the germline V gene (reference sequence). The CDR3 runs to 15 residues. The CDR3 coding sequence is TGTGCCAGCAGCCAAGATATCCACTCTGGAAACACCATATATTTT. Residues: CASSQDIHSGNTIYF.

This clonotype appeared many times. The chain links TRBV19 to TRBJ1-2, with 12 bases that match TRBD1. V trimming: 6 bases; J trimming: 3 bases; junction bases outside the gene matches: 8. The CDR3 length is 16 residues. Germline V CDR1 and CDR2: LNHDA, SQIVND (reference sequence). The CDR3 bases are TGTGCCAGTAGCGAACCGGGACAGGGGGCGGACTATGGCTACACCTTC. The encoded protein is CASSEPGQGADYGYTF.

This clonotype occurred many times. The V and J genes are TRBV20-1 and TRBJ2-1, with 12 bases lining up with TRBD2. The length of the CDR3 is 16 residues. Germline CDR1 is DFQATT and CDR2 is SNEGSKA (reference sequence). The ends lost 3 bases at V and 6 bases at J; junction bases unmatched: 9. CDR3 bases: TGCAGTGCTAGCGCTAGCGGGGGGGCCCTCCTCAATGAGCAGTTCTTC. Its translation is CSASASGGALLNEQFF.

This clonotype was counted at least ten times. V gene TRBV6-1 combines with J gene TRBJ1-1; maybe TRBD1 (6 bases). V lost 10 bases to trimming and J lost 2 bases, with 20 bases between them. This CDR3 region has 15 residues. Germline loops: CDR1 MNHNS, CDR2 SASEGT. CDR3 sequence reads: CAIQRTGAPNTEAFF. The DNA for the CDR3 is TGTGCCATCCAGAGGACGGGGGCCCCAAACACTGAAGCTTTCTTT.

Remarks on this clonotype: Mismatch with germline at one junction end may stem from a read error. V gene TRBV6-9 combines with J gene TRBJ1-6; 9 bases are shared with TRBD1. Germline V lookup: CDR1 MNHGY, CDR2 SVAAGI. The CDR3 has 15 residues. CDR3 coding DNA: TGTGCCAGCAGTTCCCAGACAGGGGGGAGATCACCCCTAAACTTT. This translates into CASSSQTGGRSPLNF.

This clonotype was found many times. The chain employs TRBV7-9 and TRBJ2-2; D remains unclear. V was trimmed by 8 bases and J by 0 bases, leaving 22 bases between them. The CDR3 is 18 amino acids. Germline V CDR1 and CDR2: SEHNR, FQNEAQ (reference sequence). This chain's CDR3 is CASPSLVARKANTGELFF. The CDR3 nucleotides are TGTGCCAGCCCCTCACTGGTCGCCCGGAAAGCGAACACCGGGGAGCTGTTTTTT.